A selection of T cell receptor beta chains follows, all from one sample in a study of Graves' ophthalmopathy and Graves' hyperthyroidism. TCRdb used MiXCR to reprocess the multiplex PCR reads, holding one entry per CDR3 protein. The data contain fewer than 650,000 distinct CDR3 sequences, 20% to 25% of them singletons. Source material: peripheral blood. These receptors were collected from a woman between 18 and 29 years old with stable Graves' hyperthyroidism. Some clones in this sample may be carry-over from other donors' samples. The CDR3 runs from the conserved cysteine through the conserved F or W. D genes are given only for firm matches. Expanded clones get a size class; other rows say once, few or many, or leave the size out.

v_gene: TRBV6-5
abundance: many
d_gene: NA
j_gene: TRBJ1-5
CDR3nt: TGTGCCAGCAGCGTAGTTCAGCTAGATCAGCCCCAGCATTTT
CDR3aa: CASSVVQLDQPQHF

v_gene: TRBV6-5
abundance: few
d_gene: NA
j_gene: TRBJ2-5
CDR3nt: TGTGCCAGCAGTTATGGGCAGTGGCAAGAGACCCAGTACTTC
CDR3aa: CASSYGQWQETQYF

v_gene: TRBV7-8
abundance: many
d_gene: NA
j_gene: TRBJ1-3
CDR3nt: TGTGCCAGCAGCCGCGAAAGTAGAGACGGGGAACCTTCGTTGCACACCATATATTTT
CDR3aa: CASSRESRDGEPSLHTIYF

v_gene: TRBV5-1
abundance: many
d_gene: NA
j_gene: TRBJ2-7
CDR3nt: TGCGCCAGCAGCTTGGGTCGACGTCAGGACGAGCAGTACTTC
CDR3aa: CASSLGRRQDEQYF

v_gene: TRBV24-1
abundance: NA
d_gene: NA
j_gene: TRBJ2-2
CDR3nt: TGTGCGACGGACGCGAACACCGGGGAGCTGTTTTTT
CDR3aa: CATDANTGELFF

v_gene: TRBV2
abundance: NA
d_gene: NA
j_gene: TRBJ2-7
CDR3nt: TGTGCCAGCAGTGTCAGGGGGGGGACCTACGAGCAGTACTTC
CDR3aa: CASSVRGGTYEQYF

v_gene: TRBV20-1
abundance: many
d_gene: NA
j_gene: TRBJ1-2
CDR3nt: TGCAGTGCAACACAGGGAATGGGCTATGGCTACACCTTC
CDR3aa: CSATQGMGYGYTF

v_gene: TRBV11-2
abundance: many
d_gene: NA
j_gene: TRBJ2-7
CDR3nt: TGTGCCAGCAGCGACCCGGGGTTTTACTACGAGCAGTACTTC
CDR3aa: CASSDPGFYYEQYF

v_gene: TRBV6-2/TRBV6-3
abundance: many
d_gene: NA
j_gene: TRBJ1-2
CDR3nt: TGTGCCAGCAGTCCCCCGGGGAGAGCACGACGTGGAGATGGCTACACCTTC
CDR3aa: CASSPPGRARRGDGYTF

v_gene: TRBV7-9
abundance: many
d_gene: NA
j_gene: TRBJ1-2
CDR3nt: TGTGCCAGCAGCTTATGGGGTGATATGGGCGGCTACACCTTC
CDR3aa: CASSLWGDMGGYTF

v_gene: TRBV30
abundance: NA
d_gene: TRBD1
j_gene: TRBJ1-1
CDR3nt: TGTGCCTGGATTACTCATCTGACAGGGGGCACTGAAGCTTTCTTT
CDR3aa: CAWITHLTGGTEAFF

v_gene: TRBV7-3
abundance: many
d_gene: NA
j_gene: TRBJ1-6
CDR3nt: TGTGCCAGCAGCTTAGGCTCGGGATTTGGTTCACCCCTCCACTTT
CDR3aa: CASSLGSGFGSPLHF

v_gene: TRBV6-5
abundance: NA
d_gene: NA
j_gene: TRBJ2-7
CDR3nt: TGTGCCAGCAGTTACGACATAGGAGCCTACGAGCAGTACTTC
CDR3aa: CASSYDIGAYEQYF

v_gene: TRBV7-2
abundance: many
d_gene: NA
j_gene: TRBJ2-4
CDR3nt: TGTGCCAGCAGCCACGGGACGGCCCAAAACATTAAGTACTTC
CDR3aa: CASSHGTAQNIKYF

v_gene: TRBV4-1
abundance: few
d_gene: NA
j_gene: TRBJ2-2
CDR3nt: TGCGCCAGCAGCCAAGTCCCTTCCGGGGCCGGGGAGCTGTTTTTT
CDR3aa: CASSQVPSGAGELFF

v_gene: TRBV6-1
abundance: many
d_gene: TRBD1
j_gene: TRBJ2-7
CDR3nt: TGTGCCAGCAGCGACAGGGCGGGTTCCTACGAGCAGTACTTC
CDR3aa: CASSDRAGSYEQYF